This T cell receptor (beta chain) was observed in a study of blood T cell repertoires in COVID-19. Study-level information: The United States, Italy and Spain were the sources of the acute and convalescent COVID-19 samples.

The CDR3 runs to 14 residues. V lost 0 bases and J lost 4, with 12 bases in between. Looked up from germline, CDR1 is SQVTM and CDR2 is ANQGSEA. Generated by immunoSEQ multiplex PCR, the TCRdb table keeps only in-frame clones and is missing some. The table includes approximately 200,000 clones, 85% detected once. The specimen was PBMCs or T cells enriched from blood (not recorded which). The clonotype was recovered from a man aged 40-49 years who had recovered from COVID-19. The chain recombines TRBV29-1 with TRBJ1-1, with D maybe TRBD1 (5 bases). The CDR3 coding sequence is TGCAGCGTTGAAGATGGGGGGGTGGGCACTGAAGCTTTCTTT. Its translation: CSVEDGGVGTEAFF.